This T cell receptor (beta chain) originates from a study of T cells in Graves' hyperthyroidism and ophthalmopathy. Study-level points and caveats: A 13 V-J model separated ophthalmopathy from stable hyperthyroidism.

Ophthalmopathy cases met thresholds of Clinical Activity Score at least 3, NOSPECS grade at least 4 and duration under 3 months. An approximately 9.8 ml volume of fresh peripheral blood provided the PBMCs. This clonotype was observed a few times. Its antigen remains unknown. CDR3 size: 14 residues. With 0 bases removed from V and 7 bases from J, the gap between germline ends came to 10 bases. Per germline, CDR1 LGHNA and CDR2 YNFKEQ. Amplification of TCR beta CDR3 regions was performed using RNA transcripts as template. Initially, a first-round RT-PCR of the TCR CDR3 employed the HTBI primer set. TCRdb recomputed calls from the multiplex PCR reads with MiXCR, one row per CDR3 protein. This sample yields roughly 500,000 distinct CDR3 sequences, of which roughly 24% are seen a single time; 11% belongs to the top ten.

Input material: blood. The J gene is TRBJ1-5, the V gene TRBV4-2; a possible D gene is TRBD1 (5 bases). The receptor was derived from a woman aged 25 to 39 with Graves' ophthalmopathy. The CDR3 sequence: CASSQEGRDQPQHF. The CDR3 coding sequence is TGTGCCAGCAGCCAAGAAGGCAGGGACCAGCCCCAGCATTTT.